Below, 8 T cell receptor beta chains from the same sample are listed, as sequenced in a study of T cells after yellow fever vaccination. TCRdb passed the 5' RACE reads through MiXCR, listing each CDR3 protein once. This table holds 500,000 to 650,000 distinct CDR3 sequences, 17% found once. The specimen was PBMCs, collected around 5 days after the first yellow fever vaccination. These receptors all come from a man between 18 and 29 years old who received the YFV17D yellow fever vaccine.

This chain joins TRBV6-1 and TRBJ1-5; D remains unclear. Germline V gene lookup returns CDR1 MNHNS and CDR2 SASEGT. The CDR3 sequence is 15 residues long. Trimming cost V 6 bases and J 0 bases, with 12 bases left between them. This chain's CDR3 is CASREGTYSNQPQHF. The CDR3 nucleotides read TGTGCCAGCAGGGAGGGTACTTATAGCAATCAGCCCCAGCATTTT.

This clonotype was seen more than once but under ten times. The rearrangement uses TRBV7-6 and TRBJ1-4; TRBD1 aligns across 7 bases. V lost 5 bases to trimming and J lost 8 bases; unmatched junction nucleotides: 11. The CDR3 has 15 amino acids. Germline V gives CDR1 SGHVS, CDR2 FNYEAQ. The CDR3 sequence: CASSPTGEYKEKLFF. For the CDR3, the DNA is TGTGCCAGCAGCCCCACAGGGGAGTATAAGGAAAAACTGTTTTTT.

The CDR3 spells CASSLTAGGREQYF. The CDR3 nucleotides read TGTGCCAGCAGTCTAACAGCGGGGGGGCGCGAGCAGTACTTC. The chain is built from TRBV6-1 and TRBJ2-7; 10 bases are shared with TRBD2. Looked up from germline, CDR1 is MNHNS and CDR2 is SASEGT. This CDR3 has 14 residues. V lost 5 bases and J lost 6; bases outside the gene matches: 7.

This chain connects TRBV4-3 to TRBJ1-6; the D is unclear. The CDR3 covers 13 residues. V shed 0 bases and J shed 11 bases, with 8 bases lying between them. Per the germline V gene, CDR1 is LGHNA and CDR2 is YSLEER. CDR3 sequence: CASSQDPQTPLHF. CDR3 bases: TGCGCCAGCAGCCAAGATCCCCAGACACCCCTCCACTTT.

CDR3 sequence reads: CASSWTGQHYEQYF. In DNA form, the CDR3 reads TGTGCCAGCAGCTGGACGGGACAGCACTACGAGCAGTACTTC. This chain links TRBV7-3 with TRBJ2-7; 7 bases are a match to TRBD1. This CDR3 spans 14 amino acids. Losses at the gene ends were 4 bases for V and 3 bases for J; bases not matched to a gene: 6. The germline CDR1 and CDR2 sequences are SGHTA and FQGTGA.

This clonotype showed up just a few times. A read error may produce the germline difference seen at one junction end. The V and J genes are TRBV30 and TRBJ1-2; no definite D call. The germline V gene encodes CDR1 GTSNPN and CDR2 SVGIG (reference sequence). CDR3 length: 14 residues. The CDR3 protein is CAWSVLWRDYGYAF. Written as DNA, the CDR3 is TGTGCCTGGAGTGTACTCTGGCGTGATTATGGCTACGCCTTC.

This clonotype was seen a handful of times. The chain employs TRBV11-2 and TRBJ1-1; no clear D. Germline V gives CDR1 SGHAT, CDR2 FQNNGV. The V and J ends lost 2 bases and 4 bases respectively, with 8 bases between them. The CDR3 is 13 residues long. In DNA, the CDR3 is TGTGCCAGCAGCTTATTGGTCCGCACTGAAGCTTTCTTT. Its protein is CASSLLVRTEAFF.

The CDR3 protein is CASSLQAYYGYTF. Here the CDR3 DNA reads TGTGCCAGCAGTTTGCAGGCCTACTATGGCTACACCTTC. The chain joins TRBV28 to TRBJ1-2; no reliable D call. This CDR3 region has 13 residues. V shed 3 bases and J shed 3 bases, with 8 bases lying between them. Germline CDR1 reads MDHEN; CDR2 reads SYDVKM.